This T cell receptor (beta chain) was found in a study of human T cells and chemical hapten exposure. Study background: For the roughly 24-week duration of the study, patients were given weekly doses of diphenylcyclopropenone on the scalp. Whole-study results and caveats: With regard to DPC sensitization, TCRs above 1 in 1000 frequency did not change. With patch test score, the counts of PT1 expanded TCRs showed a positive correlation.

V dropped 6 bases and J dropped 9 bases, with 27 bases sitting between them. This CDR3 is built from 15 residues. In germline, CDR1 is DFQATT, CDR2 SNEGSKA (reference sequence). Time point defined: patch test 1, 2 weeks after DPC sensitization. Treatment given: therapeutic diphenylcyclopropenone sensitization with weekly scalp DPC. Extraction of total RNA was performed on unfractionated whole blood. Each CDR3 protein gets one entry after TCRdb re-called the RACE reads with MiXCR. The table lists a few hundred thousand distinct CDR3 sequences, about 4.8% of them singletons. Ten or more counts support this clonotype. Its target is unknown.

The sequencing here drew on whole blood, taken in connection with sensitization to the hapten diphenylcyclopropenone (DPC). J is TRBJ2-7 and V is TRBV20-1, with D perhaps matching TRBD1 or TRBD2 (5 bases each). This TCR was recovered from a woman aged 45-65 years with alopecia areata. Some clones in this sample may be carry-over from other donors' samples. DNA for the CDR3: TGCAGTGCATCGAAAGGGGAAGGGACCTACGAAGGGCAGTACTTC. Protein product: CSASKGEGTYEGQYF.